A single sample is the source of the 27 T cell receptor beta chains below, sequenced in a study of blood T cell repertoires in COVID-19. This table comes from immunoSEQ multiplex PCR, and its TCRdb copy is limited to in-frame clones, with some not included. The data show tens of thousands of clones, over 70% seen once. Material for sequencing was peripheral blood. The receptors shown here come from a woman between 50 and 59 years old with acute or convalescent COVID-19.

The CDR3 loop is CASSLVGHTTQETQYF. The CDR3, as DNA: TGTGCCAGCAGCTTAGTTGGACACACCACACAAGAGACCCAGTACTTC. The chain has TRBV7-2 and TRBJ2-5; perhaps TRBD1 as D (5 bases). This CDR3 is 16 amino acids long. Trimming took off 1 base at V and 2 bases at J, with 14 bases between the two ends. The germline V gene has CDR1 SGHTA and CDR2 FQGNSA.

Written as DNA, the CDR3 is TGTGCCAGCAGTTACTCGCCGGGGGACGGGAACACTGAAGCTTTCTTT. Its protein is CASSYSPGDGNTEAFF. The V and J genes are TRBV6-2 or TRBV6-3 and TRBJ1-1, with D tentatively TRBD1 (5 bases). The V gene's germline CDR1 is MNHEY and CDR2 SVGEGT. The V end was cut by 0 bases, the J end by 1 base, with 12 bases between. The CDR3 extends over 16 amino acids.

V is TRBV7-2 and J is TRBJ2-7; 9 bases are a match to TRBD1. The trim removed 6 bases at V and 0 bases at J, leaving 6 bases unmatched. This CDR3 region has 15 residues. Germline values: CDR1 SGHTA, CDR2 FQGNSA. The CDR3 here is CASSLRGQGSYEQYF. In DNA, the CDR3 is TGTGCCAGCAGTTTACGGGGACAGGGCTCCTACGAGCAGTACTTC.

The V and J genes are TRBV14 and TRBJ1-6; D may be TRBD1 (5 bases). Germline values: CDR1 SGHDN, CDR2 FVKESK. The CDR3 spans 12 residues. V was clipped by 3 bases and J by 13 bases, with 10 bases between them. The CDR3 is CASSQGLAPLHF. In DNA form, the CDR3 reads TGTGCCAGCAGCCAGGGGCTGGCTCCCCTCCACTTT. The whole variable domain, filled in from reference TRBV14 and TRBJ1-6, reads EAGVTQFPSHSVIEKGQTVTLRCDPISGHDNLYWYRRVMGKEIKFLLHFVKESKQDESGMPNNRFLAERTGGTYSTLKVQPAELEDSGVYFCASSQGLAPLHFGNGTRLTVT.

Written as DNA, the CDR3 is TGTGCCAGCAGTTATACAGGGTTATATAATTCACCCCTCCACTTT. Amino acid sequence: CASSYTGLYNSPLHF. The rearrangement links TRBV6-5 to TRBJ1-6, with TRBD1 as a possible D gene (6 bases). Germline V gene data show CDR1 as MNHEY and CDR2 as SVGAGI. The CDR3 covers 15 residues. Trimming left V 3 bases short and J 4 bases short, with 10 bases between.

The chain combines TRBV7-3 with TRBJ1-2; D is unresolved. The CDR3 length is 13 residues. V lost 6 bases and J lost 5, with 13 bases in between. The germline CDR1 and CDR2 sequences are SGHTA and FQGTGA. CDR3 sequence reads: CASSPAGLYGYTF. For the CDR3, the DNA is TGTGCCAGCAGTCCCGCGGGTCTATATGGCTACACCTTC.

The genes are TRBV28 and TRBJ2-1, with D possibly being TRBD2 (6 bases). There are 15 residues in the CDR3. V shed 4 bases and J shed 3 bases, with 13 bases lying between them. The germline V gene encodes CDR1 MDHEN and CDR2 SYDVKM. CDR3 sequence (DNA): TGTGCCAGCAGTTGGGGCGGAGGGTACTACAATGAGCAGTTCTTC. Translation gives CASSWGGGYYNEQFF.

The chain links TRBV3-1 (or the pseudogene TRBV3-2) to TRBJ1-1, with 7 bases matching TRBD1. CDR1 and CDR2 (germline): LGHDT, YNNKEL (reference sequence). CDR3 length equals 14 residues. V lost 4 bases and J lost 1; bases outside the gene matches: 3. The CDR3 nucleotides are TGTGCCAGCAGCCCGGGACAGCCGAACACTGAAGCTTTCTTT. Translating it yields CASSPGQPNTEAFF.

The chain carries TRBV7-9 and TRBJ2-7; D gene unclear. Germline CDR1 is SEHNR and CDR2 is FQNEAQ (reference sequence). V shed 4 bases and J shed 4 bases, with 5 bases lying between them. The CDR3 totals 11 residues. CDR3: CASSYQYEQYF. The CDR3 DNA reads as TGTGCCAGCAGCTACCAGTACGAGCAGTACTTC.

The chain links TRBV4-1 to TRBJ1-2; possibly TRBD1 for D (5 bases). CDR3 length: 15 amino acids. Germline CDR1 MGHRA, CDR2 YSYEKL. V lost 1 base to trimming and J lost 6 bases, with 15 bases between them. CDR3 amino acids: CASSQGRGGRHGYTF. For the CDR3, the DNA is TGCGCCAGCAGCCAAGGTCGCGGGGGACGGCATGGCTACACCTTC.

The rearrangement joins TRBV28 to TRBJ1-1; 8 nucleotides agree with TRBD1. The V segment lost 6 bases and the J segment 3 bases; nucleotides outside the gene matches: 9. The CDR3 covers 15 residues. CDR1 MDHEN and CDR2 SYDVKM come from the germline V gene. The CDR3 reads CASRTYRGGDTEAFF. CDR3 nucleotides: TGTGCCAGCAGGACGTACAGGGGGGGTGACACTGAAGCTTTCTTT.

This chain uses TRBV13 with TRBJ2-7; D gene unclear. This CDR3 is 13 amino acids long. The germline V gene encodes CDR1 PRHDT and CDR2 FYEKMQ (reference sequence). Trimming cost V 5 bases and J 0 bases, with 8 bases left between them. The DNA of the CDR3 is TGTGCCAGCAGCCCCAGAAACTCCTACGAGCAGTACTTC. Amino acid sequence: CASSPRNSYEQYF.

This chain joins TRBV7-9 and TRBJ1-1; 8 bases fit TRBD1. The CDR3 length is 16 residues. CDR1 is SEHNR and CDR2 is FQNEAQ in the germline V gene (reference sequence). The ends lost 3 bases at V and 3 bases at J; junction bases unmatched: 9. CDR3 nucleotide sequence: TGTGCCAGCAGCTTCGAGGTTGGCAGGGGGCACACTGAAGCTTTCTTT. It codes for CASSFEVGRGHTEAFF.

CDR3 in DNA: TGTGCCACCAGCCTACTGGGACAGGGCAATCAGCCCCAGCATTTT. Amino acid sequence: CATSLLGQGNQPQHF. This chain joins TRBV15 and TRBJ1-5; TRBD1 agrees at 8 bases. Looked up from germline, CDR1 is LNHNV and CDR2 is YYDKDF (reference sequence). Germline trimming cut 5 bases from V and 2 bases from J; bases unmatched to any gene: 5. The CDR3 extends over 15 amino acids.

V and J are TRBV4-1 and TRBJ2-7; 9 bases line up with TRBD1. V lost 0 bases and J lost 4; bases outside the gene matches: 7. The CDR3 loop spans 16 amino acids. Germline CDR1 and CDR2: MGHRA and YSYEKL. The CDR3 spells CASSQERGTGNYEQYF. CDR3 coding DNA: TGCGCCAGCAGCCAAGAACGCGGGACAGGGAATTACGAGCAGTACTTC.

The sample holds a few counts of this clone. As DNA, the CDR3 is TGTGCCAGCAGTGAGGAGCCAGATAAGCCCCAGCATTTT. This encodes CASSEEPDKPQHF. The chain uses TRBV6-1 and TRBJ1-5; D gene unclear. Per germline, CDR1 MNHNS and CDR2 SASEGT. The CDR3 length is 13 residues. V was cut by 3 bases and J by 8 bases, with 11 bases left in between.

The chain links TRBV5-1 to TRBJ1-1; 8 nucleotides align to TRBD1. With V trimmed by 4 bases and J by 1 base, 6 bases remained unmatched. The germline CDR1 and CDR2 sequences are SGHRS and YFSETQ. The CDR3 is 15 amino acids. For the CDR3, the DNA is TGCGCCAGCAGCAGCACCGGGACAGGGAACACTGAAGCTTTCTTT. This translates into CASSSTGTGNTEAFF. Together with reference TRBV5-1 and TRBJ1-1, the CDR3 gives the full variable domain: KAGVTQTPRYLIKTRGQQVTLSCSPISGHRSVSWYQQTPGQGLQFLFEYFSETQRNKGNFPGRFSGRQFSNSRSEMNVSTLELGDSALYLCASSSTGTGNTEAFFGQGTRLTVV.

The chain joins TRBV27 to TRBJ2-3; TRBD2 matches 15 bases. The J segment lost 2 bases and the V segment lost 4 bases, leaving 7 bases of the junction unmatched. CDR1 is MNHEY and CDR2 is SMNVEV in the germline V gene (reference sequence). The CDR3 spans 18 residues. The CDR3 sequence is CASSWAGLAGGLTDTQYF. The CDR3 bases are TGTGCCAGCAGTTGGGCGGGACTAGCGGGGGGCCTCACAGATACGCAGTATTTT.

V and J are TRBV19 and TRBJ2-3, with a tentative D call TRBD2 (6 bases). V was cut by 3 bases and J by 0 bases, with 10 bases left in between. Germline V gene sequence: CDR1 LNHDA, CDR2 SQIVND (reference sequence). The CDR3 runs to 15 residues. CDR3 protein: CASSIWRDSTDTQYF. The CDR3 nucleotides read TGTGCCAGTAGTATTTGGCGGGATAGCACAGATACGCAGTATTTT.

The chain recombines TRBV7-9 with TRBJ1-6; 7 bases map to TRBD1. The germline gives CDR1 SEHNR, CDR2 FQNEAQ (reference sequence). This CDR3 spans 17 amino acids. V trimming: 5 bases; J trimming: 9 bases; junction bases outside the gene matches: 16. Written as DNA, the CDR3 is TGTGCCAGCAGCACTCACGATTTACAGGGGTCGGGTTCACCCCTCCACTTT. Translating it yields CASSTHDLQGSGSPLHF.

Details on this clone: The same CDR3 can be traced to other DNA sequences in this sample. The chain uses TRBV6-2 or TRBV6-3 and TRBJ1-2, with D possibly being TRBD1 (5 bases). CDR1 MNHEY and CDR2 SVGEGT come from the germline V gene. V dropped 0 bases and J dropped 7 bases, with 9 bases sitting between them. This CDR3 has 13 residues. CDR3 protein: CASSYSSRGGYTF. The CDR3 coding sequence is TGTGCCAGCAGTTACTCGAGTAGGGGTGGCTACACCTTC.

The DNA of the CDR3 is TGCGCCAGCAGCCTGCCCCCGGGACTCACAAGCGGAGGTCTGAACACTGAAGCTTTCTTT. It translates to CASSLPPGLTSGGLNTEAFF. J is TRBJ1-1 and V is TRBV5-1; maybe TRBD1 (5 bases). Per germline, CDR1 SGHRS and CDR2 YFSETQ. The CDR3 totals 20 residues. V was cut by 4 bases and J by 0 bases, with 28 bases left in between. The full variable domain, in which reference TRBV5-1 and TRBJ1-1 provide the parts outside the CDR3, is KAGVTQTPRYLIKTRGQQVTLSCSPISGHRSVSWYQQTPGQGLQFLFEYFSETQRNKGNFPGRFSGRQFSNSRSEMNVSTLELGDSALYLCASSLPPGLTSGGLNTEAFFGQGTRLTVV.

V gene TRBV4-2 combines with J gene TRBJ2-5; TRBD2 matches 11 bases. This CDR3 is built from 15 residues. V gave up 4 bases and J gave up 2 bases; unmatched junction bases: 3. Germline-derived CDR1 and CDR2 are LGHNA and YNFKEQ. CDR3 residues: CASSPTSGVQETQYF. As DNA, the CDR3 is TGTGCCAGCAGCCCGACTAGCGGGGTTCAAGAGACCCAGTACTTC.

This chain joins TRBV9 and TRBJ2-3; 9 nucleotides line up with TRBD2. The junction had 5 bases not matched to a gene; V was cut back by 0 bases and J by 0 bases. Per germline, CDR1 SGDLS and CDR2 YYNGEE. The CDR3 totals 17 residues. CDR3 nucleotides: TGTGCCAGCAGCGTAGGGCTAGCGGGGACTAGCACAGATACGCAGTATTTT. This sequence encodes CASSVGLAGTSTDTQYF.

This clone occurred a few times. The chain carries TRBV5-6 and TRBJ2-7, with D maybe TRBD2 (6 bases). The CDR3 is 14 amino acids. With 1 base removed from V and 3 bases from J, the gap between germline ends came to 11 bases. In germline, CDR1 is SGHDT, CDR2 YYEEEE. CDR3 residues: CASSLRGLHYEQYF. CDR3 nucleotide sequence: TGTGCCAGCAGCTTGCGGGGGTTACACTACGAGCAGTACTTC.

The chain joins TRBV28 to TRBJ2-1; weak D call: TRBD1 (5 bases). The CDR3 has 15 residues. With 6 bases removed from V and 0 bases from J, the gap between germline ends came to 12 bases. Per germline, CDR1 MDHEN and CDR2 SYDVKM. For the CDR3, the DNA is TGTGCCAGCAGGCTCAGGGATAACTCCTACAATGAGCAGTTCTTC. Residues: CASRLRDNSYNEQFF.

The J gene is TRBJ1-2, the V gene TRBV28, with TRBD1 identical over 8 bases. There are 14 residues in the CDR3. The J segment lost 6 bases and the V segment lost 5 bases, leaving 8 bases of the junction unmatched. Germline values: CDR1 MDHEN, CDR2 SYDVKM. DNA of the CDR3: TGTGCCAGCAGTGCCCCCGGACAGGGCGATGGCTACACCTTC. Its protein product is CASSAPGQGDGYTF.